The 27 T cell receptor beta chains below come from one sample, sequenced in a study of blood T cell repertoires in COVID-19. Here immunoSEQ multiplex PCR was the method, and the copy in TCRdb shows in-frame clones only, minus some. The repertoire holds about 200,000 clones, with roughly 80% as singletons. Sequenced material: peripheral blood. Source of these receptors: a woman in her 70s with acute or convalescent COVID-19.

The chain employs TRBV15 and TRBJ1-3, with D possibly being TRBD1 (6 bases). This CDR3 is 15 amino acids long. Germline CDR1 reads LNHNV; CDR2 reads YYDKDF (reference sequence). V gave up 5 bases and J gave up 0 bases, with 11 bases separating them. The CDR3 nucleotides read TGTGCCACCAGCGGGACACTCGGCTCTGGAAACACCATATATTTT. Translating it yields CATSGTLGSGNTIYF.

The gene calls are TRBV5-8 and TRBJ2-3; D is unclear. In germline, CDR1 is SGHTS, CDR2 YDEGEE. The CDR3 runs to 14 residues. With 0 bases removed from V and 5 bases from J, the gap between germline ends came to 10 bases. The chain's CDR3 is CASSLGGRVDTQYF. As DNA, the CDR3 is TGTGCCAGCAGCTTGGGAGGCCGGGTAGATACGCAGTATTTT.

J is TRBJ2-3 and V is TRBV3-1 (or the pseudogene TRBV3-2); D may be TRBD2 (6 bases). CDR3 length: 13 amino acids. Germline V gives CDR1 LGHDT, CDR2 YNNKEL (reference sequence). V was pared by 10 bases and J by 7 bases, with 18 bases between. The CDR3 region is CATSTRGRYTQYF. Here the CDR3 DNA reads TGTGCCACCTCCACCCGAGGGAGGTATACGCAGTATTTT.

The V and J genes are TRBV21-1 and TRBJ2-1; the table's D call, TRBD1, has no DNA check behind it. TRBV21-1 constitutes a pseudogene. The CDR3 sequence is 18 residues long. CDR3 sequence (DNA): TGTGCCAGCAGCAAAAAGGCGCCCGGGACAGACCAACACAATGAGCAGTTCTTC. The encoded protein is CASSKKAPGTDQHNEQFF.

The gene calls are TRBV27 and TRBJ2-7; a possible D gene is TRBD1 (5 bases). V was clipped by 3 bases and J by 5 bases, with 5 bases between them. CDR1 is MNHEY, CDR2 SMNVEV, per germline (reference sequence). The CDR3 totals 11 residues. CDR3 nucleotide sequence: TGTGCCAGCAGTTTCAGGGACGAGCAGTACTTC. Translation gives CASSFRDEQYF.

The chain has TRBV27 and TRBJ1-6; no firm D call. V was shortened by 2 bases and J by 5 bases, with 10 bases between the two germline ends. Germline-derived CDR1 and CDR2 are MNHEY and SMNVEV (reference sequence). The CDR3 has 15 amino acids. The CDR3 region is CASSLSQEDNSPLHF. As DNA, the CDR3 is TGTGCCAGCAGTTTAAGCCAGGAAGATAATTCACCCCTCCACTTT.

In DNA, the CDR3 is TGTGCCAGCAGCGTAGTACAGGGGGCGAACACCGGGGAGCTGTTTTTT. Residues: CASSVVQGANTGELFF. V gene TRBV9 combines with J gene TRBJ2-2; 8 bases match TRBD1. V lost 0 bases to trimming and J lost 0 bases; unmatched junction nucleotides: 1. The CDR3 is 16 residues long. The germline gives CDR1 SGDLS, CDR2 YYNGEE.

In this sample, this clone turned up once. J is TRBJ1-2 and V is TRBV27; the D gene is possibly TRBD1 (5 bases). The CDR3 totals 15 residues. The germline gives CDR1 MNHEY, CDR2 SMNVEV (reference sequence). Trimming stripped 0 bases from V and 6 bases from J, with 14 bases between. Here the CDR3 DNA reads TGTGCCAGCAGTTTATCGTGGGGATCGGGGGATGGCTACACCTTC. This gives the protein CASSLSWGSGDGYTF.

The table lists this clone with a count of one. This rearrangement joins TRBV18 to TRBJ2-4, with TRBD2 matching 13 bases. J lost 3 bases, V lost 2 bases, and 7 bases had no gene match. Germline CDR1 is KGHSH and CDR2 is LQKENI. The CDR3 contains 18 residues. The CDR3 is CASSPITLAGGNKNIQYF. The CDR3 coding sequence is TGTGCCAGCTCACCAATCACACTAGCGGGAGGGAACAAAAACATTCAGTACTTC.

J is TRBJ2-7 and V is TRBV28; D is unclear. V was cut by 3 bases and J by 4 bases, with 10 bases left in between. Germline CDR1 is MDHEN and CDR2 is SYDVKM. The CDR3 contains 13 residues. CDR3: CASSFPGLYEQYF. The CDR3 bases are TGTGCCAGCAGTTTTCCAGGATTGTACGAGCAGTACTTC.

In regard to this clone: Relative to the germline gene, one junction end is altered; a read error may explain this. The chain carries TRBV27 and TRBJ2-7, with 8 bases matching TRBD1. Germline CDR1 MNHEY, CDR2 SMNVEV (reference sequence). This CDR3 is built from 17 residues. The CDR3 here is CVSSSTFGQGRSYEQYF. In DNA, the CDR3 is TGTGTCAGCAGTTCTACCTTCGGACAGGGAAGATCCTACGAGCAGTACTTC.

V gene TRBV28 combines with J gene TRBJ2-1, with 7 bases aligning to TRBD1. Germline CDR1 and CDR2: MDHEN and SYDVKM. The V gene end was trimmed by 2 bases and the J gene end by 2 bases; junction bases not matched to a gene: 3. The CDR3 totals 15 residues. The CDR3 DNA is TGTGCCAGCAGTTTAGGGGACAGTCCCTACAATGAGCAGTTCTTC. Amino acid sequence: CASSLGDSPYNEQFF.

The chain uses TRBV5-6 and TRBJ2-7; 8 nucleotides match TRBD2. Germline trimming cut 0 bases from V and 1 base from J; bases unmatched to any gene: 3. This CDR3 contains 15 residues. CDR1 and CDR2 from the germline V gene are SGHDT and YYEEEE. In DNA form, the CDR3 reads TGTGCCAGCAGCTTGGTGACTAGCGTTTCCTACGAGCAGTACTTC. It translates to CASSLVTSVSYEQYF.

The chain is built from TRBV6-5 and TRBJ1-1; 10 nucleotides align to TRBD1. Losses at the gene ends were 7 bases for V and 4 bases for J; bases not matched to a gene: 9. Germline CDR1 is MNHEY and CDR2 is SVGAGI. This CDR3 spans 15 amino acids. CDR3 residues: CASNRDRGSFTEAFF. CDR3 nucleotide sequence: TGTGCCAGCAACCGGGACAGGGGATCATTCACTGAAGCTTTCTTT.

This chain uses TRBV7-2 with TRBJ1-6; D remains ambiguous. V shed 1 base and J shed 10 bases, with 14 bases lying between them. Looked up from germline, CDR1 is SGHTA and CDR2 is FQGNSA. The CDR3 runs 15 residues. As DNA, the CDR3 is TGTGCCAGCAGCTTAGACGTCAGGATACGGTCACCCCTCCACTTT. It yields the protein CASSLDVRIRSPLHF.

The rearrangement uses TRBV9 and TRBJ2-2; TRBD2 might be the D (6 bases). V lost 3 bases and J lost 3, with 12 bases in between. The CDR3 extends over 15 amino acids. CDR1 and CDR2 from the germline V gene are SGDLS and YYNGEE. CDR3 loop: CASSALTSDTGELFF. The CDR3 DNA follows: TGTGCCAGCAGCGCCCTGACTAGTGACACCGGGGAGCTGTTTTTT. The full variable domain, completed using reference TRBV9 and TRBJ2-2, is DSGVTQTPKHLITATGQRVTLRCSPRSGDLSVYWYQQSLDQGLQFLIQYYNGEERAKGNILERFSAQQFPDLHSELNLSSLELGDSALYFCASSALTSDTGELFFGEGSRLTVL.

The chain has TRBV28 and TRBJ1-2; D call uncertain. Germline-derived CDR1 and CDR2 are MDHEN and SYDVKM. The CDR3 runs 12 residues. V gave up 4 bases and J gave up 6 bases, with 9 bases separating them. The CDR3 sequence is CASSSPVDGYTF. The CDR3 nucleotides read TGTGCCAGCAGTTCTCCGGTTGATGGCTACACCTTC.

The V call is TRBV5-5, the J call TRBJ1-2; TRBD1 aligns across 8 bases. Losses at the gene ends were 0 bases for V and 4 bases for J; bases not matched to a gene: 2. CDR1 is SGHKS and CDR2 is YYEKEE in the germline V gene (reference sequence). The CDR3 contains 14 residues. Here the CDR3 reads CASSLGQGSYGYTF. DNA for the CDR3: TGTGCCAGCAGCTTGGGACAGGGGAGCTATGGCTACACCTTC.

V usage is TRBV5-4 and J usage is TRBJ2-7; D is undetermined. Trimming stripped 4 bases from V and 0 bases from J, with 17 bases between. Germline lookup yields CDR1 SGHNT and CDR2 YYREEE (reference sequence). This CDR3 contains 16 residues. CDR3 sequence: CASSRVGWAASYEQYF. For the CDR3, the DNA is TGTGCCAGCAGCCGCGTCGGATGGGCCGCCTCCTACGAGCAGTACTTC.

The chain joins TRBV24-1 to TRBJ2-1; maybe TRBD1 (6 bases). CDR1 is KGHDR and CDR2 is SFDVKD in the germline V gene. V lost 4 bases to trimming and J lost 9 bases, with 12 bases between them. The CDR3 consists of 13 residues. Here the CDR3 DNA reads TGTGCCACCAGTGAGGGGGCGTTGGCTGAGCAGTTCTTC. This gives the protein CATSEGALAEQFF.

Details on this clone: Different DNA sequences within this sample yield the same CDR3. The chain employs TRBV6-5 and TRBJ2-3; D unresolved. The CDR3 extends over 12 amino acids. V lost 0 bases and J lost 6, with 4 bases in between. Per germline, CDR1 MNHEY and CDR2 SVGAGI. CDR3 DNA sequence: TGTGCCAGCAGTTACTCCGGGGATACGCAGTATTTT. Translated, it gives CASSYSGDTQYF.

This clone was observed a handful of times. This chain connects TRBV5-1 to TRBJ2-5, with 9 bases matching TRBD2. The CDR3 contains 14 residues. Germline V CDR1 and CDR2: SGHRS, YFSETQ. With V trimmed by 7 bases and J by 5 bases, 9 bases remained unmatched. CDR3 region: CASSRGRASETQYF. CDR3 nucleotides: TGCGCCAGCTCGCGCGGGAGGGCCTCGGAGACCCAGTACTTC.

This chain connects TRBV5-8 to TRBJ1-1; TRBD1 matches 9 bases. The CDR3 totals 15 residues. V lost 0 bases, J lost 0 bases, and 0 bases stayed unmatched. Germline V gene data show CDR1 as SGHTS and CDR2 as YDEGEE. CDR3 loop: CASSLGTGVNTEAFF. Here the CDR3 DNA reads TGTGCCAGCAGCTTGGGGACAGGGGTGAACACTGAAGCTTTCTTT.

As to this clone: One junction end does not reproduce the germline sequence, and a read error may be involved. This chain connects TRBV5-4 to TRBJ1-2, with D unclear. The CDR3 consists of 14 residues. Looked up from germline, CDR1 is SGHNT and CDR2 is YYREEE (reference sequence). The CDR3 DNA is TGTGCCAACAGCCGCGATAGTGCTAACTATGGCTACACCTTC. Translated, it gives CANSRDSANYGYTF.

This sequence joins TRBV2 and TRBJ2-7; possible D gene TRBD2, 7 bases. The V end lost 4 bases, the J end lost 0 bases, and 22 bases lay between the germline ends. The CDR3 is 18 amino acids. Germline lookup yields CDR1 SNHLY and CDR2 FYNNEI. The CDR3 protein is CASSVGASGRASSYEQYF. The CDR3 nucleotides read TGTGCCAGCAGTGTGGGGGCTAGTGGGAGGGCCTCCTCCTACGAGCAGTACTTC.

The rearrangement joins TRBV7-6 to TRBJ2-1; 8 bases align to TRBD2. There are 13 residues in the CDR3. Unmatched junction bases numbered 4, after V lost 8 bases and J lost 4 bases. Germline V lookup: CDR1 SGHVS, CDR2 FNYEAQ. The DNA of the CDR3 is TGTGCCAGCGGGACTAGTTCTTACAATGAGCAGTTCTTC. It encodes CASGTSSYNEQFF.

The chain links TRBV19 to TRBJ1-2; D might be TRBD1 (6 bases). V gave up 5 bases and J gave up 4 bases, with 14 bases separating them. Germline V gene data show CDR1 as LNHDA and CDR2 as SQIVND (reference sequence). The CDR3 sequence is 14 residues long. CDR3 region: CASSPLDSPYGYTF. DNA of the CDR3: TGTGCCAGTAGTCCCCTGGACAGTCCCTATGGCTACACCTTC.